The 12 T cell receptor beta chains in this list originate from one sample, sequenced in a study of PD-L1 blockade in urothelial cancer. This table comes from immunoSEQ multiplex PCR, and its TCRdb copy is limited to in-frame clones, with some not included. The table records some 120,000 clones, less than 85% of them present only once. As for time point: pretreatment peripheral blood. The sequences come from PBMCs, collected around atezolizumab (anti-PD-L1) treatment. Source of these receptors: a man aged 50 to 59 with urothelial cancer.

The chain combines TRBV30 with TRBJ2-4; 7 bases align to TRBD1. The germline V gene has CDR1 GTSNPN and CDR2 SVGIG (reference sequence). V gave up 7 bases and J gave up 3 bases; unmatched junction bases: 3. CDR3 length: 12 residues. The CDR3 sequence: CAYRQGKNIQYF. For the CDR3, the DNA is TGTGCCTATAGACAGGGCAAAAACATTCAGTACTTC.

The chain is built from TRBV9 and TRBJ2-3; 7 bases line up with TRBD2. Germline loops: CDR1 SGDLS, CDR2 YYNGEE. V lost 0 bases and J lost 2; bases outside the gene matches: 3. This CDR3 is 15 amino acids long. CDR3 in DNA: TGTGCCAGCAGCGTAGAAGCGGGACTCACAGATACGCAGTATTTT. It is translated as CASSVEAGLTDTQYF.

This clone appeared a few times. V gene TRBV6-4 combines with J gene TRBJ2-3; the D gene is possibly TRBD1 (5 bases). V was shortened by 0 bases and J by 6 bases, with 13 bases between the two germline ends. Germline V CDR1 and CDR2: MRHNA, SNTAGT. The CDR3 runs to 15 residues. The CDR3 DNA reads as TGTGCCAGCAGTGACTCGGGGCAGGGTACGGATACGCAGTATTTT. Protein product: CASSDSGQGTDTQYF.

V gene TRBV19 combines with J gene TRBJ2-5, with TRBD1 as a possible D gene (6 bases). The CDR3 loop spans 15 amino acids. Germline CDR1 LNHDA, CDR2 SQIVND (reference sequence). Trimming cost V 3 bases and J 6 bases, with 17 bases left between them. As DNA, the CDR3 is TGTGCCAGTAGTATCAGGGGCGAGGGATTGCAGACCCAGTACTTC. Its protein is CASSIRGEGLQTQYF.

J is TRBJ2-7 and V is TRBV5-5, with 14 bases matching TRBD2. The V gene end was trimmed by 4 bases and the J gene end by 10 bases; junction bases not matched to a gene: 4. The germline V gene encodes CDR1 SGHKS and CDR2 YYEKEE (reference sequence). CDR3 length: 13 residues. CDR3: CASSEGTSGSQYF. The CDR3 bases are TGTGCCAGCAGCGAGGGGACTAGCGGGAGCCAGTACTTC.

This clone was observed once. This rearrangement joins TRBV5-8 to TRBJ2-1; TRBD2 matches 7 bases. This CDR3 has 16 amino acids. CDR1 SGHTS and CDR2 YDEGEE come from the germline V gene. The trim removed 5 bases at V and 2 bases at J, leaving 10 bases unmatched. CDR3 coding DNA: TGTGCCAGCAGAGGAAAGGGACGGGAGGCCTACAATGAGCAGTTCTTC. Translated, it gives CASRGKGREAYNEQFF.

This chain joins TRBV28 and TRBJ2-2, with 8 positions matching TRBD2. Looked up from germline, CDR1 is MDHEN and CDR2 is SYDVKM. The CDR3 is 14 residues long. Trimming cost V 7 bases and J 3 bases; bases outside gene matches: 4. The CDR3 sequence is CASKGLVYTGELFF. The DNA for the CDR3 is TGTGCCAGCAAGGGACTAGTGTACACCGGGGAGCTGTTTTTT.

The V and J genes are TRBV11-2 and TRBJ2-7, with 7 bases aligning to TRBD1. This CDR3 spans 15 amino acids. The germline CDR1 and CDR2 sequences are SGHAT and FQNNGV. With V trimmed by 6 bases and J by 3 bases, 11 bases remained unmatched. The CDR3 sequence: CASSSEPGQNYEQYF. Here the CDR3 DNA reads TGTGCCAGCAGTTCCGAACCGGGACAGAACTACGAGCAGTACTTC.

V usage is TRBV9 and J usage is TRBJ1-6; D call uncertain. Trimming took off 0 bases at V and 2 bases at J, with 15 bases between the two ends. This CDR3 has 18 residues. Germline V gives CDR1 SGDLS, CDR2 YYNGEE. The CDR3 spells CASSVGAWRPPYNSPLHF. DNA of the CDR3: TGTGCCAGCAGCGTAGGAGCATGGAGGCCTCCCTATAATTCACCCCTCCACTTT.

The rearrangement links TRBV6-6 to TRBJ2-1, with D unresolved. This CDR3 region has 15 residues. V was clipped by 2 bases and J by 5 bases, with 13 bases between them. The germline V gene has CDR1 MNHNY and CDR2 SVGAGI (reference sequence). The CDR3, as DNA: TGTGCCAGCAGTTACGCTCTCAGGCAGGACAATGAGCAGTTCTTC. Its protein is CASSYALRQDNEQFF.

The chain uses TRBV28 and TRBJ1-1, with D perhaps matching TRBD1 (5 bases). Germline loops: CDR1 MDHEN, CDR2 SYDVKM. V lost 5 bases and J 4 bases, leaving 20 bases between the germline ends. The CDR3 is 16 amino acids. CDR3 nucleotide sequence: TGTGCCAGCAGTCCCCACGGTCAGGGAAGAGTCACTGAAGCTTTCTTT. Protein: CASSPHGQGRVTEAFF.

The gene calls are TRBV5-1 and TRBJ2-5; D is unclear. Deletions cut 4 bases from V and 2 bases from J, with 9 bases between. Germline V lookup: CDR1 SGHRS, CDR2 YFSETQ. The CDR3 has 13 residues. As DNA, the CDR3 is TGCGCCAGCAGCCCGCACAGACAAGAGACCCAGTACTTC. Translating it yields CASSPHRQETQYF.